This passage covers 21 T cell receptor beta chains from one sample sequenced in a study of identical twins. TCRdb independently ran MiXCR on the 5' RACE reads; one entry per CDR3 protein. In the table there are roughly 720,000 distinct CDR3 sequences, roughly 18% of which are singletons. These same records also appear under a second study, on T cells expressing NK-cell markers.

The sequencing sample was made of PBMCs. The source of these receptors is a woman between 18 and 29 years old in good health.

This clonotype was counted a few times. The V gene is TRBV29-1, the J gene TRBJ1-4, with D possibly being TRBD1 (6 bases). The CDR3 runs 13 residues. Trimming pared 6 bases from V and 7 bases from J, leaving 15 bases between. Looked up from germline, CDR1 is SQVTM and CDR2 is ANQGSEA. CDR3 amino acids: CSVPRTDLEKLFF. In nucleotides, the CDR3 is TGCAGCGTCCCCCGGACAGACCTTGAAAAACTGTTTTTT. Full variable domain (remainder filled in from reference TRBV29-1 and TRBJ1-4): SAVISQKPSRDICQRGTSLTIQCQVDSQVTMMFWYRQQPGQSLTLIATANQGSEATYESGFVIDKFPISRPNLTFSTLTVSNMSPEDSSIYLCSVPRTDLEKLFFGSGTQLSVL.

The V and J genes are TRBV18 and TRBJ2-1, with D perhaps matching TRBD2 (6 bases). The germline V gene encodes CDR1 KGHSH and CDR2 LQKENI. V gave up 6 bases and J gave up 2 bases, with 11 bases separating them. The CDR3 consists of 14 residues. CDR3 coding DNA: TGTGCCAGCTCTCGTCCGGGAGCCTACAATGAGCAGTTCTTC. Its protein product is CASSRPGAYNEQFF.

This clonotype appeared many times. This chain uses TRBV20-1 with TRBJ2-7, with TRBD1 as a possible D gene (5 bases). The germline gives CDR1 DFQATT, CDR2 SNEGSKA (reference sequence). CDR3 length: 11 amino acids. V was pared by 3 bases and J by 4 bases, with 7 bases between. The CDR3 DNA sequence: TGCAGTGCTAGTAGGGGATACGAGCAGTACTTC. Amino acid sequence: CSASRGYEQYF.

This clonotype was observed a handful of times. The chain carries TRBV30 and TRBJ2-3; TRBD1 matches 8 bases. The CDR3 runs to 14 residues. Germline CDR1 reads GTSNPN; CDR2 reads SVGIG (reference sequence). With V trimmed by 2 bases and J by 5 bases, 6 bases remained unmatched. CDR3 sequence: CAWSQQGGQDTQYF. Here the CDR3 DNA reads TGTGCCTGGAGTCAACAGGGGGGACAAGATACGCAGTATTTT.

This clonotype was seen a few times. The genes are TRBV27 and TRBJ1-1; 7 bases map to TRBD1. Unmatched junction bases numbered 6, after V lost 5 bases and J lost 3 bases. CDR3 length: 14 residues. The germline V gene has CDR1 MNHEY and CDR2 SMNVEV (reference sequence). The CDR3 region has the DNA TGTGCCAGCAGTGTCCCAGGGGGGCACACTGAAGCTTTCTTT. Translating it yields CASSVPGGHTEAFF.

This clonotype has more than one count but fewer than ten. The chain is built from TRBV20-1 and TRBJ2-7; 9 bases are shared with TRBD2. Unmatched junction bases numbered 5, after V lost 5 bases and J lost 3 bases. Germline V gene lookup returns CDR1 DFQATT and CDR2 SNEGSKA (reference sequence). The CDR3 runs to 13 residues. The CDR3 loop is CSAALAGDYEQYF. CDR3 DNA sequence: TGCAGTGCTGCATTAGCGGGAGACTACGAGCAGTACTTC.

This clonotype was detected only a few times. The chain has TRBV12-3 or TRBV12-4 and TRBJ1-4; 7 bases line up with TRBD1. V lost 8 bases, J lost 5 bases, and 5 bases stayed unmatched. The CDR3 runs to 13 residues. The CDR3 loop reads CASAGQLNEKLFF. CDR3 nucleotides: TGTGCCAGCGCGGGACAGTTAAATGAAAAACTGTTTTTT.

The chain recombines TRBV5-1 with TRBJ2-2; TRBD2 agrees at 7 bases. Looked up from germline, CDR1 is SGHRS and CDR2 is YFSETQ. Trimming at V came to 4 bases and at J to 3 bases, leaving 6 bases not matched to a gene. This CDR3 comprises 15 residues. Here the CDR3 reads CASSLPGLHTGELFF. The CDR3 DNA reads as TGCGCCAGCAGCCTTCCGGGACTACACACCGGGGAGCTGTTTTTT.

The J gene is TRBJ1-1, the V gene TRBV5-1, with no clear D. Germline loops: CDR1 SGHRS, CDR2 YFSETQ. The CDR3 loop spans 16 amino acids. V shed 3 bases and J shed 0 bases, with 15 bases lying between them. CDR3 in amino acids: CASSSETTRLNTEAFF. CDR3 in DNA: TGCGCCAGCAGCTCGGAAACGACAAGGCTGAACACTGAAGCTTTCTTT.

This clonotype was seen repeatedly, ten times or more. CDR3 DNA sequence: TGCAGTGCTAGCAGGGGGGCTCAGGAGACCCAGTACTTC. This gives the protein CSASRGAQETQYF. The J gene is TRBJ2-5, the V gene TRBV20-1; possibly TRBD1 for D (7 bases). The germline CDR1 and CDR2 sequences are DFQATT and SNEGSKA (reference sequence). The CDR3 sequence is 13 residues long. The ends were cut back, 3 bases at V and 5 bases at J, with 13 bases in the middle.

The chain combines TRBV12-3 or TRBV12-4 with TRBJ2-1; TRBD2 matches at 9 bases. After removal of 2 bases from V and 12 bases from J, the junction contained 5 bases not matched to a gene. CDR3 size: 13 residues. The CDR3 sequence is CASSLTSGYVQFF. The CDR3 nucleotides read TGTGCCAGCAGTTTAACTAGCGGGTATGTGCAGTTCTTC.

Only a few counts were recorded for this clonotype. The chain couples TRBV10-3 to TRBJ2-7; 7 bases are a match to TRBD1. Trimming at V came to 6 bases and at J to 0 bases, leaving 5 bases not matched to a gene. This CDR3 region has 14 residues. Germline CDR1 and CDR2: ENHRY and SYGVKD. Here the CDR3 reads CAIRGQRSSYEQYF. CDR3 in DNA: TGTGCCATCAGGGGACAGAGGAGCTCCTACGAGCAGTACTTC.

This clonotype appeared a few times. The chain carries TRBV7-2 and TRBJ2-2; 7 nucleotides match TRBD2. This CDR3 is built from 17 residues. The V and J ends lost 1 base and 4 bases, in that order; junction bases with no gene match: 9. In germline, CDR1 is SGHTA, CDR2 FQGNSA. This CDR3 is CASSLGGSGGRTGELFF. Written as DNA, the CDR3 is TGTGCCAGCAGCTTAGGAGGGTCGGGAGGTCGCACCGGGGAGCTGTTTTTT.

In this sample, this clonotype turned up a few times. The chain carries TRBV5-5 and TRBJ2-1, with 13 bases that match TRBD2. The germline V gene encodes CDR1 SGHKS and CDR2 YYEKEE (reference sequence). This CDR3 comprises 17 residues. With V trimmed by 1 base and J by 10 bases, 11 bases remained unmatched. The CDR3 here is CASSLSRTSGSGKEQFF. In nucleotides, the CDR3 is TGTGCCAGCAGCTTGTCACGGACTAGCGGGAGTGGGAAGGAGCAGTTCTTC.

The V call is TRBV25-1, the J call TRBJ2-5; tentative D call: TRBD2 (6 bases). This CDR3 is 14 amino acids long. Trimming removed 0 bases from V and 5 bases from J, with 10 bases in between. Germline V gene lookup returns CDR1 MGHDK and CDR2 SYGVNS. In nucleotides, the CDR3 is TGTGCCAGCAGTGAATACGGAGGGCGCGAGACCCAGTACTTC. This codes for CASSEYGGRETQYF.

Ten or more counts support this clonotype. This rearrangement joins TRBV20-1 to TRBJ2-3; TRBD1 matches 8 bases. The CDR3 is made up of 16 amino acids. V lost 5 bases, J lost 3 bases, and 13 bases stayed unmatched. Germline V gene data show CDR1 as DFQATT and CDR2 as SNEGSKA (reference sequence). The CDR3 bases are TGCAGTGCTCCTGACAGGACAGGGCAGTTGACAGATACGCAGTATTTT. Translation: CSAPDRTGQLTDTQYF.

This clonotype was observed a handful of times. V gene TRBV25-1 combines with J gene TRBJ1-2; no reliable D call. The CDR3 consists of 13 residues. The V end was cut by 4 bases, the J end by 3 bases, with 9 bases between. The germline V gene encodes CDR1 MGHDK and CDR2 SYGVNS. CDR3: CASSVADYYGYTF. The CDR3, as DNA: TGTGCCAGCAGTGTGGCAGACTACTATGGCTACACCTTC.

The CDR3 sequence is CASSLGPRLVRETQYF. CDR3 bases: TGTGCCAGCAGCTTAGGCCCCCGCCTAGTACGTGAGACCCAGTACTTC. The V call is TRBV7-2, the J call TRBJ2-5; unclear D gene. V lost 1 base, J lost 5 bases, and 17 bases lay in between. The V gene's germline CDR1 is SGHTA and CDR2 FQGNSA. CDR3 length equals 16 residues. Full variable domain (remainder filled in from reference TRBV7-2 and TRBJ2-5): GAGVSQSPSNKVTEKGKDVELRCDPISGHTALYWYRQSLGQGLEFLIYFQGNSAPDKSGLPSDRFSAERTGGSVSTLTIQRTQQEDSAVYLCASSLGPRLVRETQYFGPGTRLLVL.

This clonotype appeared many times. The chain links TRBV7-2 to TRBJ2-2; possibly TRBD1 or TRBD2 for D (5 bases each). CDR3 length: 17 residues. V gave up 5 bases and J gave up 4 bases, with 20 bases separating them. Germline V gene data show CDR1 as SGHTA and CDR2 as FQGNSA. The CDR3 DNA sequence: TGTGCCAGCAGCCGGGCCTCCTCGGGGCGGAGCACCGGGGAGCTGTTTTTT. This gives the protein CASSRASSGRSTGELFF. Based on the CDR3 plus reference TRBV7-2 and TRBJ2-2, the full variable domain is GAGVSQSPSNKVTEKGKDVELRCDPISGHTALYWYRQSLGQGLEFLIYFQGNSAPDKSGLPSDRFSAERTGGSVSTLTIQRTQQEDSAVYLCASSRASSGRSTGELFFGEGSRLTVL.

The chain links TRBV7-6 to TRBJ2-2; D remains ambiguous. The V end was cut by 3 bases, the J end by 0 bases, with 5 bases between. Germline CDR1 SGHVS, CDR2 FNYEAQ. This CDR3 contains 14 residues. The CDR3 protein is CASSFRSNTGELFF. The CDR3 nucleotides are TGTGCCAGCAGCTTTAGGTCGAACACCGGGGAGCTGTTTTTT.

The chain links TRBV25-1 to TRBJ2-2; D is unresolved. Germline loops: CDR1 MGHDK, CDR2 SYGVNS. V lost 7 bases and J 7 bases, leaving 10 bases between the germline ends. The CDR3 has 12 amino acids. CDR3 DNA sequence: TGTGCCAGCATGTCCATAGGCGGGGAGCTGTTTTTT. Translated: CASMSIGGELFF. Full variable domain (outside the CDR3, taken from reference TRBV25-1 and TRBJ2-2): EADIYQTPRYLVIGTGKKITLECSQTMGHDKMYWYQQDPGMELHLIHYSYGVNSTEKGDLSSESTVSRIRTEHFPLTLESARPSHTSQYLCASMSIGGELFFGEGSRLTVL.